This T cell receptor beta chain was captured in a study of blood T cell repertoires in COVID-19. On the study more broadly: T cells, B-cell-depleted T cells, or PBMCs provided the cDNA or gDNA that served as material.

The age range of participants was about 18 to 95 years, with residence in about 25 US areas. The study recruited exposed participants who had met a COVID-19 case within 2 weeks before entry. In the original workflow: Amplifying reference gene primers gave estimates of nucleated cell counts. The method was immunoSEQ multiplex PCR; TCRdb's version includes in-frame clones alone and lacks a portion of them. That table furnishes V, J and clone size, whereas the DNA furnished D and trimming. Found here are a few hundred thousand clones, roughly 80% of them singletons; the top ten hold over 4%. Sequencing was done on a sample of PBMCs or T cells enriched from blood (not recorded which). The TCR sequence derives from a man aged 35-49 years who had been exposed to COVID-19.

The DNA of the CDR3 is TGTGCCAGCAGCAACCCGGGACTAGCGCGCAATGAGCAGTTCTTC. Its translation: CASSNPGLARNEQFF. V and J are TRBV7-9 and TRBJ2-1; 10 nucleotides line up with TRBD2. V shed 5 bases, J shed 6 bases, and the junction held 7 bases outside the gene matches. The CDR3 is 15 residues long. Per germline, CDR1 SEHNR and CDR2 FQNEAQ (reference sequence). The full variable domain, in which reference TRBV7-9 and TRBJ2-1 provide the parts outside the CDR3, is DTGVSQNPRHKITKRGQNVTFRCDPISEHNRLYWYRQTLGQGPEFLTYFQNEAQLEKSRLLSDRFSAERPKGSFSTLEIQRTEQGDSAMYLCASSNPGLARNEQFFGPGTRLTVL.